Below, 5 T cell receptor beta chains from the same sample are listed, as sequenced in a study of cytomegalovirus exposure and HLA in healthy donors. Profiling relied on immunoSEQ multiplex PCR, and the TCRdb table lists in-frame clones only, not all of them. Of 260,000 or so clones in the sample, 85% to 90% are singletons; the top ten hold less than 3%. The specimen sequenced was PBMCs. The receptors here all came from a man aged 18 to 30 in good health and CMV-seronegative.

This chain joins TRBV14 and TRBJ2-7, with D perhaps TRBD1 (5 bases). Trimming shortened V by 3 bases and J by 0 bases, and 9 bases separated the two germline ends. CDR1 is SGHDN and CDR2 is FVKESK in the germline V gene. The CDR3 is 14 residues long. CDR3 DNA: TGTGCCAGCAGCCAGGACACATACTCCTACGAGCAGTACTTC. It encodes CASSQDTYSYEQYF.

This clone came up a few times. This rearrangement joins TRBV6-5 to TRBJ1-2, with D perhaps matching TRBD1 (5 bases). Germline V gene lookup returns CDR1 MNHEY and CDR2 SVGAGI. The CDR3 is 13 residues long. The V end lost 2 bases, the J end lost 4 bases, and 8 bases lay between the germline ends. The CDR3 DNA sequence: TGTGCCAGCAGTTACGGGGGACTCTATGGCTACACCTTC. Protein product: CASSYGGLYGYTF.

This chain uses TRBV11-2 with TRBJ2-7; 12 bases map to TRBD1. The germline V gene encodes CDR1 SGHAT and CDR2 FQNNGV. The CDR3 extends over 13 amino acids. After removal of 5 bases from V and 9 bases from J, the junction contained 5 bases not matched to a gene. CDR3 sequence: CASSPGQGAGQYF. The CDR3 coding sequence is TGTGCCAGCAGCCCGGGACAGGGGGCGGGGCAGTACTTC.

The rearrangement joins TRBV7-2 to TRBJ2-3; 14 nucleotides line up with TRBD2. The CDR3 sequence is 16 residues long. Germline V gene data show CDR1 as SGHTA and CDR2 as FQGNSA. V lost 3 bases to trimming and J lost 6 bases; unmatched junction nucleotides: 5. Here the CDR3 reads CASSFGLAGGRDTQYF. The CDR3 DNA follows: TGTGCCAGCAGCTTCGGACTAGCGGGGGGACGGGATACGCAGTATTTT.

The chain couples TRBV6-4 to TRBJ2-7, with D unclear. Per the germline V gene, CDR1 is MRHNA and CDR2 is SNTAGT. V lost 11 bases and J lost 5, with 10 bases in between. The length of the CDR3 is 10 residues. This CDR3 reads CARFIHEQYF. CDR3 coding DNA: TGTGCCCGTTTTATCCACGAGCAGTACTTC.